The rows below give T cell receptor beta chains drawn from one sample of a study of blood T cell repertoires in COVID-19. The repertoire was sequenced with immunoSEQ multiplex PCR; TCRdb's copy has only in-frame clones and lacks some. The sample holds 200,000 to 250,000 clones; approximately 91% are singletons and the top ten take 0.8% to 0.95%. The sample was peripheral blood. The receptors were gathered from a man younger than 40 with COVID-19, enrolled during active disease. Both conserved end residues are part of each CDR3. The D gene is left open where the match is weak. Clone sizes are given selectively: once, few, many, or a class where the clone is expanded.

CDR3 DNA,CDR3 protein,D gene,V gene,J gene,clone size
TGTGCCAGCAGCTCGGGACTAGTTTACGAGCAGTACTTC,CASSSGLVYEQYF,TRBD2,TRBV11-2,TRBJ2-7,.
TGTGCCATCAGCGACCGGGACTCCTCTGGAAACACCATATATTTT,CAISDRDSSGNTIYF,.,TRBV10-3,TRBJ1-3,.
TGTGCCAGCAGCTTAGGAAAGGGGACAGGGGGCATCGTTGAAAAACTGTTTTTT,CASSLGKGTGGIVEKLFF,TRBD1,TRBV7-9,TRBJ1-4,.
TGTGCCAGCAGACGGGGGTTTTGGAACACTGAAGCTTTCTTT,CASRRGFWNTEAFF,.,TRBV6-5,TRBJ1-1,.
TGTGCCAGCAGTTTAATTCGGGGTGGGACCGGGGAGCTGTTTTTT,CASSLIRGGTGELFF,.,TRBV27,TRBJ2-2,.
TGTGCCAGCAGCTTAGGACAGGGTCAGAATTCACCCCTCCACTTT,CASSLGQGQNSPLHF,TRBD1,TRBV7-6,TRBJ1-6,.
TGTGCCAGCAGCGTAGCAGGTAGCGGGGGCCCCACCGGGGAGCTGTTTTTT,CASSVAGSGGPTGELFF,TRBD2,TRBV9,TRBJ2-2,once
TGTGCCAGCAGCTTGGAGCCACAGGGGGCGGGTGGCTACACCTTC,CASSLEPQGAGGYTF,TRBD1,TRBV5-6,TRBJ1-2,.
TGTGCCAGCGCCACACAGGGATATGGCTACACCTTC,CASATQGYGYTF,.,TRBV6-5,TRBJ1-2,.
TGTGCCTGGAGTGGGGGGGGTGAACAGCCCCAGCATTTT,CAWSGGGEQPQHF,.,TRBV30,TRBJ1-5,.
TGTGCCAGCAATGAGGGATATGGCTATGGCTACACCTTC,CASNEGYGYGYTF,.,TRBV12-3/TRBV12-4,TRBJ1-2,.
TGTGCCAGCTCAGGGACAGTAGCAAACACTGAAGCTTTCTTT,CASSGTVANTEAFF,TRBD1,TRBV18,TRBJ1-1,.
TGTGCCAGCAGTGAAAGGGTCAGGGCGACGGCCAGTTCACCCCTCCACTTT,CASSERVRATASSPLHF,.,TRBV2,TRBJ1-6,.
TGTGCCAGCTCAGAAGGACAGGGGGACACTGAAGCTTTCTTT,CASSEGQGDTEAFF,TRBD1,TRBV18,TRBJ1-1,.
TGCGCCAGCAGCTTGGACGGACAGGGCCCCTACAATGAGCAGTTCTTC,CASSLDGQGPYNEQFF,TRBD1,TRBV5-1,TRBJ2-1,.
TGCGCCAGCAGTCCGGGGGAACCCTACAATGAGCAGTTCTTC,CASSPGEPYNEQFF,.,TRBV5-1,TRBJ2-1,.
TGTGCCATCAGTGCGGGGGATAGCACAGATACGCAGTATTTT,CAISAGDSTDTQYF,.,TRBV10-3,TRBJ2-3,.
TGTGCCAGCAGCATTGACAGCAGCTCCTATAATTCACCCCTCCACTTT,CASSIDSSSYNSPLHF,.,TRBV11-2,TRBJ1-6,.
TGTGCCATCAGTGCCCCGGGACAGAGCTCCTACGAGCAGTACTTC,CAISAPGQSSYEQYF,TRBD1,TRBV10-3,TRBJ2-7,.
TGTGCCAGCAGCCGGATACAGGGTCCCCAAGAGACCCAGTACTTC,CASSRIQGPQETQYF,.,TRBV14,TRBJ2-5,.
TGTGCCAGCAGTTCGACAGGGAGGTCCTACGAGCAGTACTTC,CASSSTGRSYEQYF,.,TRBV6-5,TRBJ2-7,.
TGTGCCAGCAGTGCACCGGGGGGTTCCTACAATGAGCAGTTCTTC,CASSAPGGSYNEQFF,TRBD2,TRBV9,TRBJ2-1,.
TGTGCCAGCAGCTTTACGACAGGGGGAGAAACTGAAGCTTTCTTT,CASSFTTGGETEAFF,TRBD1,TRBV6-5,TRBJ1-1,.
TGTGCCAGCAGCCAAGAAAAGCGGATGGCAGATACGCAGTATTTT,CASSQEKRMADTQYF,.,TRBV4-2,TRBJ2-3,.
TGTGCCACCACCTATGAGGGTCGAGGCGTCCTGACTTTC,CATTYEGRGVLTF,.,TRBV15,TRBJ2-6,.
TGTGCCTGGAGTGTGTCTTTATATCAGCCCCAGCATTTT,CAWSVSLYQPQHF,.,TRBV30,TRBJ1-5,.
TGTGCCAGCAGCTTAGAGAGCGGGGGGGAGTTCTTC,CASSLESGGEFF,TRBD2,TRBV11-2,TRBJ2-1,.
TGTGCCAGCAGTTCCCTAGGGGTTCCCCCGACATATGGCTACACCTTC,CASSSLGVPPTYGYTF,.,TRBV28,TRBJ1-2,.
TGCGCCAGCAGCCCCGTTGGGACAGGGGGTAATGAAAAACTGTTTTTT,CASSPVGTGGNEKLFF,TRBD1,TRBV5-1,TRBJ1-4,.
TGTGCCAGCAGCTTGGAAGGTAGCGCGACCCAGTACTTC,CASSLEGSATQYF,.,TRBV5-4,TRBJ2-5,.
TGTGCCAGCAGTTACAACCCCAGGGTCACTGAAGCTTTCTTT,CASSYNPRVTEAFF,.,TRBV6-5,TRBJ1-1,.
TGTGCCAGCAGTTTAGTGGGGGGGCCCCACGAGCAGTACTTC,CASSLVGGPHEQYF,.,TRBV27,TRBJ2-7,.
TGCGCCAGCAGCCAAGAGGATGAAGGGGTTAGGCCTAATGAAAAACTGTTTTTT,CASSQEDEGVRPNEKLFF,.,TRBV4-1,TRBJ1-4,.
TGTGCCAGCAGCTTAGGGGGACAGGGGGCCTCTGAAGCTTTCTTT,CASSLGGQGASEAFF,TRBD1,TRBV5-4,TRBJ1-1,.
TGTGCCAGCAGTTCGGGACAGGGAGCTATTGTTGGCTACACCTTC,CASSSGQGAIVGYTF,TRBD1,TRBV6-5,TRBJ1-2,once
TGTGCCTGGAGTGTATGGGGGGGAGGCACAGATACGCAGTATTTT,CAWSVWGGGTDTQYF,TRBD2,TRBV30,TRBJ2-3,.
TGTGCCAGCAGCCCTCGACAGGGTCGCACCGGGGAGCTGTTTTTT,CASSPRQGRTGELFF,TRBD1,TRBV7-9,TRBJ2-2,.
TGTGCCATCAGTGATCCCGTAGTTTCCTACGAGCAGTACTTC,CAISDPVVSYEQYF,.,TRBV10-3,TRBJ2-7,.
TGCAGCGGAATGACAGGGGTTTATGGAAACACCATATATTTT,CSGMTGVYGNTIYF,TRBD1,TRBV29-1,TRBJ1-3,few
TGCGCCAGCAGCCAAGGTTCAAAGGGGGGGGGATTCACAGATACGCAGTATTTT,CASSQGSKGGGFTDTQYF,.,TRBV4-1,TRBJ2-3,.